Below are 28 T cell receptor beta chains sequenced from a single sample in a study of long-term antiretroviral therapy in people with HIV. Survey-level resolution applied to immunoSEQ assay v3.0. Using immunoSEQ multiplex PCR, the repertoire was profiled, and TCRdb retains in-frame clones only, with some absent. This table has 13,000 or so clones, 60% to 80% appearing once. The sample was unsorted PBMCs, taken 1.3 years after starting antiretroviral therapy. These receptors were collected from a woman in her late teens or twenties with HIV.

In DNA form, the CDR3 reads TGTGCCAGCAGCCCCGAGGGGGGACTAGCGAGCCTCACAGATACGCAGTATTTT. Translated, it gives CASSPEGGLASLTDTQYF. The chain recombines TRBV7-9 with TRBJ2-3, with 10 bases that match TRBD2. This CDR3 contains 18 residues. Germline CDR1 and CDR2: SEHNR and FQNEAQ (reference sequence). Trimming at V came to 5 bases and at J to 2 bases, leaving 13 bases not matched to a gene.

This chain joins TRBV5-1 and TRBJ1-3; TRBD1 aligns across 10 bases. The CDR3 length is 14 residues. CDR1 SGHRS and CDR2 YFSETQ come from the germline V gene. The V segment lost 4 bases and the J segment 7 bases; nucleotides outside the gene matches: 5. The CDR3 nucleotides are TGCGCCAGCAGCGGCGGGGGACAGGGGAACACCATATATTTT. The encoded protein is CASSGGGQGNTIYF.

This clone was found once. The chain recombines TRBV7-9 with TRBJ2-7; D unclear. Germline CDR1 is SEHNR and CDR2 is FQNEAQ (reference sequence). Trimming shortened V by 3 bases and J by 2 bases, and 2 bases separated the two germline ends. The CDR3 is made up of 11 amino acids. In nucleotides, the CDR3 is TGTGCCAGCAGCTTTACCTACGAGCAGTACTTC. Translation: CASSFTYEQYF.

The CDR3 coding sequence is TGTGCCACCAGCAGAGATAAGGCGATTAGCAATCAGCCCCAGCATTTT. Encoded protein: CATSRDKAISNQPQHF. V is TRBV15 and J is TRBJ1-5, with D hard to call. V was trimmed by 0 bases and J by 0 bases, leaving 9 bases between them. The germline CDR1 and CDR2 sequences are LNHNV and YYDKDF (reference sequence). The CDR3 consists of 16 residues.

J is TRBJ1-5 and V is TRBV27; TRBD1 is a possible D gene (5 bases). Germline CDR1 MNHEY, CDR2 SMNVEV (reference sequence). This CDR3 comprises 15 residues. Trimming pared 4 bases from V and 1 base from J, leaving 11 bases between. The CDR3: CASSSDIGSNQPQHF. CDR3 nucleotide sequence: TGTGCCAGCAGTTCGGACATCGGGAGCAATCAGCCCCAGCATTTT.

The chain links TRBV5-5 to TRBJ1-2; D unresolved. The CDR3 is 13 amino acids. CDR1 is SGHKS, CDR2 YYEKEE, per germline (reference sequence). V lost 2 bases and J lost 8, with 13 bases in between. The CDR3 is CASSFKGSGGYTF. CDR3 nucleotides: TGTGCCAGCAGCTTTAAGGGATCAGGCGGCTACACCTTC.

This chain joins TRBV6-5 and TRBJ2-5; possible D gene TRBD2, 7 bases. Germline CDR1 MNHEY, CDR2 SVGAGI. CDR3 length: 14 amino acids. Trimming took off 5 bases at V and 5 bases at J, with 15 bases between the two ends. The CDR3 sequence: CASSPSGGGETQYF. CDR3 sequence (DNA): TGTGCCAGCAGTCCATCGGGGGGCGGGGAGACCCAGTACTTC.

CDR3 sequence: CASSLGFIVQETQYF. The CDR3 DNA reads TGTGCCAGCAGCTTAGGGTTCATCGTACAAGAGACCCAGTACTTC. The rearrangement links TRBV7-2 to TRBJ2-5; no firm D call. V was shortened by 1 base and J by 2 bases, with 11 bases between the two germline ends. This CDR3 has 15 amino acids. Germline V gene sequence: CDR1 SGHTA, CDR2 FQGNSA. Supplemented by reference TRBV7-2 and TRBJ2-5, the full variable domain reads GAGVSQSPSNKVTEKGKDVELRCDPISGHTALYWYRQSLGQGLEFLIYFQGNSAPDKSGLPSDRFSAERTGGSVSTLTIQRTQQEDSAVYLCASSLGFIVQETQYFGPGTRLLVL.

This clone has a handful of counts. The rearrangement uses TRBV6-5 and TRBJ1-1; D may be TRBD1 (5 bases). The CDR3 is made up of 14 amino acids. V was shortened by 7 bases and J by 1 base, with 13 bases between the two germline ends. The germline gives CDR1 MNHEY, CDR2 SVGAGI. The CDR3 spells CASNAGGWNTEAFF. In DNA, the CDR3 is TGTGCCAGCAATGCGGGGGGGTGGAACACTGAAGCTTTCTTT.

V usage is TRBV2 and J usage is TRBJ1-1; D gene ambiguous. The germline CDR1 and CDR2 sequences are SNHLY and FYNNEI. CDR3 length: 14 amino acids. V was cut by 6 bases and J by 3 bases, with 14 bases left in between. The CDR3 DNA follows: TGTGCCAGCAGGTTTGGGAGCGGGGACACTGAAGCTTTCTTT. Its translation: CASRFGSGDTEAFF.

The chain has TRBV25-1 and TRBJ1-1; D possibly corresponds to TRBD1 (5 bases). The CDR3 is made up of 14 amino acids. The ends were cut back, 3 bases at V and 3 bases at J, with 11 bases in the middle. CDR1 MGHDK and CDR2 SYGVNS come from the germline V gene. The CDR3 here is CASSEQGRDTEAFF. In nucleotides, the CDR3 is TGTGCCAGCAGTGAGCAGGGTAGAGACACTGAAGCTTTCTTT.

This chain links TRBV7-9 with TRBJ2-1; 10 positions agree with TRBD2. V lost 7 bases, J lost 3 bases, and 9 bases stayed unmatched. The CDR3 is made up of 16 amino acids. Germline-derived CDR1 and CDR2 are SEHNR and FQNEAQ (reference sequence). For the CDR3, the DNA is TGTGCCAGCACCGACCCTGGACTAGCGGTCTACAATGAGCAGTTCTTC. The encoded protein is CASTDPGLAVYNEQFF.

The chain couples TRBV5-1 to TRBJ2-5; unclear D gene. The J call may be mistaken, given a closer DNA end match to TRBJ2-7. The CDR3 has 14 residues. Looked up from germline, CDR1 is SGHRS and CDR2 is YFSETQ. CDR3 nucleotide sequence: TGCGCCAGCAGCGATCCCAGGCTTACCTACGAGCAGTACTTC. Residues: CASSDPRLTYEQYF.

This clone qualifies as medium-sized (0.01 to 0.1%). The rearrangement links TRBV4-3 to TRBJ2-3, with TRBD1 identical over 8 bases. The germline CDR1 and CDR2 sequences are LGHNA and YSLEER. The CDR3 totals 16 residues. J lost 4 bases, V lost 0 bases, and 6 bases had no gene match. As DNA, the CDR3 is TGCGCCAGCAGCCAAGATTTAGGACAGGGTTCAGATACGCAGTATTTT. This encodes CASSQDLGQGSDTQYF.

This chain connects TRBV6-4 to TRBJ2-3; D perhaps matches TRBD2 (5 bases). Germline V gives CDR1 MRHNA, CDR2 SNTAGT. The CDR3 has 18 amino acids. The germline V and J ends were trimmed by 5 bases and 0 bases, with 21 bases remaining between them. The CDR3 loop reads CASSPTPRGEASTDTQYF. CDR3 DNA sequence: TGTGCCAGCAGTCCTACCCCTCGGGGAGAAGCTAGCACAGATACGCAGTATTTT.

The CDR3 nucleotides read TGCAGCCCCACGGGTAGAACCGGAGATTTCGGCAAAAACATTCAGTACTTC. It is translated as CSPTGRTGDFGKNIQYF. This rearrangement joins TRBV29-1 to TRBJ2-4; D not certain. Germline values: CDR1 SQVTM, CDR2 ANQGSEA. Between the trimmed V and J ends, which lost 8 bases and 3 bases, there was a span of 26 bases. The CDR3 length is 17 residues.

This clone is a singleton in its sample. The chain joins TRBV27 to TRBJ2-3; 9 bases line up with TRBD2. This CDR3 region has 17 residues. V lost 5 bases to trimming and J lost 0 bases; unmatched junction nucleotides: 9. Germline CDR1 is MNHEY and CDR2 is SMNVEV (reference sequence). DNA for the CDR3: TGTGCCAGCAGTCTCCGGGCTAGCGGGACCAGCACAGATACGCAGTATTTT. Translation: CASSLRASGTSTDTQYF.

As regards this clone: The junction differs from germline at one of its ends, possibly a read error. This chain joins TRBV29-1 and TRBJ2-1, with unresolved D. The germline CDR1 and CDR2 sequences are SQVTM and ANQGSEA. The CDR3 has 13 amino acids. CDR3 sequence reads: CSVEPRIDNEQFF. The DNA of the CDR3 is TGCAGCGTTGAGCCACGCATAGACAACGAGCAGTTCTTC.

V gene TRBV5-1 combines with J gene TRBJ2-5; either TRBD1 or TRBD2 may supply D (7 bases each). CDR1 and CDR2 from the germline V gene are SGHRS and YFSETQ. Trimming shortened V by 4 bases and J by 5 bases, and 18 bases separated the two germline ends. The CDR3 covers 15 residues. CDR3 bases: TGCGCCAGCAGCGTCGCCGGGACAGCGGGGGAGACCCAGTACTTC. It codes for CASSVAGTAGETQYF.

The chain carries TRBV29-1 and TRBJ2-1, with D perhaps TRBD1 or TRBD2 (5 bases each). Germline V gene lookup returns CDR1 SQVTM and CDR2 ANQGSEA. V was clipped by 3 bases and J by 9 bases, with 15 bases between them. This CDR3 has 13 residues. CDR3 nucleotides: TGCAGCGTTGAGGGACGTGGGGCGCGTGAGCAGTTCTTC. This gives the protein CSVEGRGAREQFF.

This clone appeared a few times. The chain uses TRBV2 and TRBJ1-1, with unresolved D. CDR3 length equals 13 residues. The ends were cut back, 5 bases at V and 3 bases at J, with 10 bases in the middle. CDR1 SNHLY and CDR2 FYNNEI come from the germline V gene. The CDR3 DNA follows: TGTGCCAGCAGTCGGCACCCTGACACTGAAGCTTTCTTT. The encoded protein is CASSRHPDTEAFF.

This clone has just one count. The chain uses TRBV28 and TRBJ1-4; TRBD1 aligns across 9 bases. With V trimmed by 4 bases and J by 7 bases, 4 bases remained unmatched. There are 14 residues in the CDR3. CDR1 is MDHEN and CDR2 is SYDVKM in the germline V gene. CDR3 in DNA: TGTGCCAGCAGTTGGGGACAGGGCAGTGAAAAACTGTTTTTT. Its protein is CASSWGQGSEKLFF.

This chain joins TRBV11-3 and TRBJ2-5; no clear D gene. V lost 5 bases, J lost 2 bases, and 9 bases lay in between. Germline V lookup: CDR1 SGHNT, CDR2 YENEEA. This CDR3 region has 13 residues. CDR3 loop: CASSRTAQETQYF. CDR3 DNA sequence: TGTGCCAGCAGCCGGACGGCACAAGAGACCCAGTACTTC.

The count of this clone is one. This sequence joins TRBV6-5 and TRBJ1-2; 11 bases line up with TRBD1. V was clipped by 4 bases and J by 7 bases; unmatched bases: 8. CDR3 size: 15 residues. CDR1 MNHEY and CDR2 SVGAGI come from the germline V gene. The CDR3 region has the DNA TGTGCCAGCAGTTCGCCGGGACAGGGGGAATCTGGCTACACCTTC. This sequence encodes CASSSPGQGESGYTF.

The rearrangement joins TRBV10-2 to TRBJ1-1, with 7 nucleotides matching TRBD1. The junction had 1 base not matched to a gene; V was cut back by 10 bases and J by 11 bases. Per germline, CDR1 WSHSY and CDR2 SAAADI. CDR3 length equals 8 residues. DNA for the CDR3: TGCGCCAACAGGGGCGCTTTCTTT. Translation gives CANRGAFF.

This chain uses TRBV27 with TRBJ2-7; 7 bases are a match to TRBD2. Per the germline V gene, CDR1 is MNHEY and CDR2 is SMNVEV (reference sequence). V lost 4 bases to trimming and J lost 6 bases; unmatched junction nucleotides: 6. The CDR3 length is 13 residues. CDR3 sequence reads: CASSWTSKVEQYF. The CDR3 coding sequence is TGTGCCAGCAGTTGGACTAGTAAGGTCGAGCAGTACTTC.

Judged by abundance, this clone is medium-sized (0.01 to 0.1%). The chain carries TRBV14 and TRBJ2-1; 8 bases agree with TRBD2. The ends lost 1 base at V and 3 bases at J; junction bases unmatched: 2. Germline assignment: CDR1 SGHDN and CDR2 FVKESK. This CDR3 has 15 residues. CDR3 region: CASSQGGGIYNEQFF. The CDR3 bases are TGTGCCAGCAGCCAAGGCGGGGGGATCTACAATGAGCAGTTCTTC.

The chain couples TRBV10-3 to TRBJ2-1, with 8 bases matching TRBD2. The V segment lost 4 bases and the J segment 6 bases; nucleotides outside the gene matches: 14. Germline CDR1 is ENHRY and CDR2 is SYGVKD. This CDR3 region has 17 residues. CDR3 amino acids: CAISGVGGLGASNEQFF. CDR3 nucleotides: TGTGCCATCAGTGGGGTGGGGGGACTAGGAGCAAGCAATGAGCAGTTCTTC.